These T cell receptor beta chains were read from a single sample in a study of human T cells and chemical hapten exposure. TCRdb analysed the RACE reads with MiXCR anew, one entry per CDR3 protein. The sample holds 180,000 or so distinct CDR3 sequences, about 14% seen once. Sequencing used whole blood, obtained in connection with sensitization to the hapten diphenylcyclopropenone (DPC). The source of these receptors is a woman between 25 and 40 years old with alopecia areata. Some clones in this sample may be carry-over from other donors' samples. Each CDR3 is given with its conserved first and last residue. Fields, in order: D gene, V gene, clone size, J gene, CDR3 protein, CDR3 DNA. A D gene is named only where the DNA matches it firmly. Where a row states a size, it is once, few, many or the class of an expanded clone; other rows omit it.

d_gene: -; v_gene: TRBV7-2; abundance: few; j_gene: TRBJ2-1; CDR3aa: CASRPGARPEQFF; CDR3nt: TGTGCCAGCAGGCCCGGGGCCCGACCTGAGCAGTTCTTC
d_gene: TRBD2; v_gene: TRBV5-1; abundance: -; j_gene: TRBJ2-2; CDR3aa: CASRNPSGVNTGELFF; CDR3nt: TGCGCCAGCAGAAATCCCAGCGGGGTCAACACCGGGGAGCTGTTTTTT
d_gene: -; v_gene: TRBV10-3; abundance: -; j_gene: TRBJ2-2; CDR3aa: CAISNTGELFF; CDR3nt: TGTGCCATCAGTAACACCGGGGAGCTGTTTTTT
d_gene: -; v_gene: TRBV7-9; abundance: -; j_gene: TRBJ1-6; CDR3aa: CASSLEDMSYNSPLHF; CDR3nt: TGTGCCAGCAGCTTAGAGGACATGTCCTATAATTCACCCCTCCACTTT
d_gene: TRBD1; v_gene: TRBV5-1; abundance: -; j_gene: TRBJ1-1; CDR3aa: CASSLGTGQGAMNTEAFF; CDR3nt: TGCGCCAGCAGCTTGGGAACGGGACAGGGGGCTATGAACACTGAAGCTTTCTTT
d_gene: -; v_gene: TRBV5-6; abundance: -; j_gene: TRBJ2-1; CDR3aa: CASSFRGHNQNEQFF; CDR3nt: TGTGCCAGCAGCTTTCGAGGACACAACCAGAATGAGCAGTTCTTC
d_gene: -; v_gene: TRBV3-1; abundance: -; j_gene: TRBJ1-3; CDR3aa: CASSQDPRSAGNTIYF; CDR3nt: TGTGCCAGCAGCCAAGATCCGAGGTCCGCTGGAAACACCATATATTTT
d_gene: -; v_gene: TRBV7-2; abundance: -; j_gene: TRBJ2-1; CDR3aa: CASSLRLNNEQFF; CDR3nt: TGTGCCAGCAGCTTACGACTAAACAATGAGCAGTTCTTC
d_gene: TRBD1; v_gene: TRBV7-9; abundance: -; j_gene: TRBJ1-5; CDR3aa: CASSLGQAPYEKHF; CDR3nt: TGTGCCAGCAGCCTGGGACAGGCCCCTTATGAAAAGCATTTT
d_gene: TRBD2; v_gene: TRBV20-1; abundance: many; j_gene: TRBJ2-3; CDR3aa: CSAFSSGGTDTQYF; CDR3nt: TGCAGTGCTTTTTCTAGCGGGGGCACAGATACGCAGTATTTT
d_gene: -; v_gene: TRBV4-1; abundance: few; j_gene: TRBJ1-4; CDR3aa: CASSHSGGSYNEKLFF; CDR3nt: TGCGCCAGCAGCCACTCTGGTGGCAGTTATAATGAAAAACTGTTTTTT
d_gene: TRBD1; v_gene: TRBV6-2/TRBV6-3; abundance: -; j_gene: TRBJ2-2; CDR3aa: CASSWAYALRHDRVSNTGELFF; CDR3nt: TGTGCCAGCAGTTGGGCTTATGCACTTAGACACGACAGGGTCTCGAACACCGGGGAGCTGTTTTTT
d_gene: -; v_gene: TRBV12-3/TRBV12-4; abundance: -; j_gene: TRBJ1-1; CDR3aa: CASTGTVNTEAFF; CDR3nt: TGTGCCAGTACCGGGACGGTGAACACTGAAGCTTTCTTT
d_gene: -; v_gene: TRBV29-1; abundance: few; j_gene: TRBJ2-5; CDR3aa: CSVDRSETQYF; CDR3nt: TGCAGCGTTGATAGGTCAGAGACCCAGTACTTC
d_gene: -; v_gene: TRBV3-1; abundance: many; j_gene: TRBJ2-5; CDR3aa: CASSQDILAETQYF; CDR3nt: TGTGCCAGCAGCCAAGATATTCTCGCGGAGACCCAGTACTTC
d_gene: TRBD1; v_gene: TRBV29-1; abundance: few; j_gene: TRBJ1-4; CDR3aa: CSVGDRATTTNEKLFF; CDR3nt: TGCAGCGTGGGGGACAGGGCCACCACAACTAATGAAAAACTGTTTTTT
d_gene: -; v_gene: TRBV12-3/TRBV12-4; abundance: -; j_gene: TRBJ2-3; CDR3aa: CASRLSGSFTDTQYF; CDR3nt: TGTGCCAGCAGGTTGTCAGGTTCTTTCACAGATACGCAGTATTTT
d_gene: -; v_gene: TRBV7-2; abundance: -; j_gene: TRBJ1-4; CDR3aa: CASSPAGLPNEKLFF; CDR3nt: TGTGCCAGCAGCCCCGCAGGGTTGCCTAATGAAAAACTGTTTTTT
d_gene: TRBD1; v_gene: TRBV7-6; abundance: -; j_gene: TRBJ1-1; CDR3aa: CASSLFRWDRDTEAFF; CDR3nt: TGTGCCAGCAGCTTATTCCGGTGGGACAGAGACACTGAAGCTTTCTTT
d_gene: -; v_gene: TRBV6-1; abundance: few; j_gene: TRBJ1-1; CDR3aa: CASSRTHGGELNTEAFF; CDR3nt: TGTGCCAGCAGCAGAACGCATGGCGGAGAATTGAACACTGAAGCTTTCTTT
d_gene: -; v_gene: TRBV28; abundance: few; j_gene: TRBJ1-5; CDR3aa: CASSSTLQGGQPQHF; CDR3nt: TGTGCCAGCAGCTCCACCCTACAAGGAGGTCAGCCCCAGCATTTT
d_gene: TRBD1; v_gene: TRBV29-1; abundance: few; j_gene: TRBJ2-7; CDR3aa: CSVATGAYEQYF; CDR3nt: TGCAGCGTTGCAACAGGGGCCTACGAGCAGTACTTC